This T cell receptor (beta chain) was documented in a study of control samples from healthy donors and cancer patients (dated by TCRdb to the early 2020s). Concerning this clone itself: It lacks a known antigen. Nothing much larger sits one base from this clone, and base qualities are not available.

The protocol used for the library was the immunoSEQ multiplex PCR assay. Not all clones reach the TCRdb copy of this immuneACCESS table, which keeps in-frame sequences only. Checked studies attribute under half of the gap to unresolved V genes and leave the rest unexplained. Here the sample has 60,000 to 70,000 clones; approximately 85% occur a single time. Clones ranked in the top ten supply roughly 5% of the sample. Material: blood. This sequence was found in a man aged 40-49 years in good health.

CDR3 loop: CASSTDWSYNSPLHF. Read as DNA, the sequence is TGTGCCAGTAGTACCGATTGGAGCTATAATTCACCCCTCCACTTT. The chain is encoded by TRBV19 joined to TRBJ1-6; the D gene identity is not certain. Reading from cysteine to phenylalanine, the CDR3 counts 15 amino acids. Of the read, only the CDR3 DNA is kept; its 45 bases are in frame from base 1. The CDR1 and CDR2 encoded by the germline V gene (reference sequence) are LNHDA and SQIVND. V is clipped by 4 bases and J by 3 bases, and the sequence between their germline boundaries is 10 bases long.